Each of the 29 T cell receptor beta chains below was sequenced from the same sample in a study of T cell responses to AZD1222 COVID-19 vaccine. Sequenced by immunoSEQ multiplex PCR; TCRdb stores in-frame clones only, minus some. Of 150,000 to 180,000 clones listed, just over 90% are singletons. Sequencing was performed on peripheral blood, taken on day 0 of AZD1222 vaccination. Every receptor here comes from an adult in good health.

The chain is built from TRBV12-3 or TRBV12-4 and TRBJ2-7, with D uncertain. The V and J ends lost 5 bases and 2 bases respectively, with 10 bases between them. The CDR3 covers 13 residues. The CDR3 DNA is TGTGCCAGCAGTCCGAGTACAACCTACGAGCAGTACTTC. It codes for CASSPSTTYEQYF.

The gene calls are TRBV15 and TRBJ2-1; no clear D. The V end was cut by 4 bases, the J end by 4 bases, with 11 bases between. The CDR3 sequence is 14 residues long. From germline, CDR1 is LNHNV and CDR2 YYDKDF (reference sequence). The CDR3 DNA sequence: TGTGCCACCAGCAAGGGTTCAGGATACAATGAGCAGTTCTTC. This codes for CATSKGSGYNEQFF. Full variable domain (outside the CDR3, taken from reference TRBV15 and TRBJ2-1): DAMVIQNPRYQVTQFGKPVTLSCSQTLNHNVMYWYQQKSSQAPKLLFHYYDKDFNNEADTPDNFQSRRPNTSFCFLDIRSPGLGDTAMYLCATSKGSGYNEQFFGPGTRLTVL.

In nucleotides, the CDR3 is TGTGCCAGCAGCTTTTACCTAGGGGAGCTGTTTTTT. Translated: CASSFYLGELFF. The chain recombines TRBV3-1 (or the pseudogene TRBV3-2) with TRBJ2-2; D is unresolved. Germline CDR1 LGHDT, CDR2 YNNKEL (reference sequence). This CDR3 comprises 12 residues. Trimming stripped 5 bases from V and 8 bases from J, with 9 bases between.

This clone was seen once. The V and J genes are TRBV7-2 and TRBJ1-4, with D perhaps matching TRBD1 (5 bases). Trimming left V 5 bases short and J 5 bases short, with 15 bases between. The CDR3 consists of 15 residues. The germline gives CDR1 SGHTA, CDR2 FQGNSA. This chain's CDR3 is CASSPTGGSNEKLFF. The CDR3 DNA reads TGTGCCAGCAGCCCAACGGGGGGATCGAATGAAAAACTGTTTTTT.

V gene TRBV6-2 or TRBV6-3 combines with J gene TRBJ1-2, with 8 bases fitting TRBD1. CDR3 length: 15 residues. The trim removed 0 bases at V and 4 bases at J, leaving 4 bases unmatched. The germline V gene has CDR1 MNHEY and CDR2 SVGEGT. In DNA, the CDR3 is TGTGCCAGCAGTTACTCTGCAGGGGGCGTCTATGGCTACACCTTC. It codes for CASSYSAGGVYGYTF.

The V gene is TRBV2, the J gene TRBJ1-3; TRBD1 matches at 10 bases. The CDR3 is 15 amino acids. The V segment lost 6 bases and the J segment 4 bases; nucleotides outside the gene matches: 6. Germline V gives CDR1 SNHLY, CDR2 FYNNEI. The CDR3 is CASRRDRGSGNTIYF. CDR3 DNA sequence: TGTGCCAGCAGGAGGGACAGGGGTTCCGGAAACACCATATATTTT.

This chain joins TRBV2 and TRBJ1-1, with D perhaps matching TRBD1 (5 bases). Germline V CDR1 and CDR2: SNHLY, FYNNEI. The CDR3 runs 11 residues. Trimming shortened V by 7 bases and J by 8 bases, and 11 bases separated the two germline ends. The CDR3 DNA reads TGTGCCAGCACTCTAGGGGCCGAAGCTTTCTTT. This sequence encodes CASTLGAEAFF.

The chain is built from TRBV2 and TRBJ2-2; TRBD2 aligns across 8 bases. CDR1 and CDR2 from the germline V gene are SNHLY and FYNNEI. The CDR3 has 16 amino acids. J lost 3 bases, V lost 3 bases, and 6 bases had no gene match. In nucleotides, the CDR3 is TGTGCCAGCAGTGAGCACGGGAGGGCCTACACCGGGGAGCTGTTTTTT. Protein: CASSEHGRAYTGELFF.

As regards this clone: This CDR3 is also generated by other DNA sequences in the sample. The chain employs TRBV19 and TRBJ1-1, with no clear D. The V gene lost 3 bases and the J gene lost 4 bases, with 9 bases spanning the gap. The CDR3 sequence is 13 residues long. Germline values: CDR1 LNHDA, CDR2 SQIVND (reference sequence). CDR3 loop: CASSIGLGTEAFF. CDR3 nucleotides: TGTGCCAGTAGTATTGGCCTGGGCACTGAAGCTTTCTTT.

This sequence joins TRBV28 and TRBJ2-4; 7 bases map to TRBD1. The CDR3 spans 17 residues. V lost 1 base and J lost 6; bases outside the gene matches: 12. The germline V gene encodes CDR1 MDHEN and CDR2 SYDVKM. The CDR3, as DNA: TGTGCCAGCAGTTTATTGGGACAGATATCTAAGGGAAACATTCAGTACTTC. It is translated as CASSLLGQISKGNIQYF.

The gene calls are TRBV28 and TRBJ1-5, with D tentatively TRBD1 (5 bases). Trimming took 4 bases from V and 2 from J, leaving 6 bases between them. The CDR3 extends over 13 amino acids. From germline, CDR1 is MDHEN and CDR2 SYDVKM. The CDR3 DNA follows: TGTGCCAGCAGTTGGGGGGGCAATCAGCCCCAGCATTTT. Its translation is CASSWGGNQPQHF.

The CDR3: CASSLYLGQLNINYGYTF. CDR3 in DNA: TGTGCCAGCAGCTTATATTTGGGACAGCTAAACATTAACTATGGCTACACCTTC. The chain recombines TRBV7-9 with TRBJ1-2; 7 bases agree with TRBD1. Trimming removed 2 bases from V and 1 base from J; junction bases left unmatched: 13. Germline assignment: CDR1 SEHNR and CDR2 FQNEAQ (reference sequence). There are 18 residues in the CDR3.

This chain links TRBV12-5 with TRBJ2-2, with D hard to call. V was pared by 3 bases and J by 1 base, with 6 bases between. The CDR3 is 14 amino acids. CDR1 is LGHNT, CDR2 FRNRAP, per germline. The CDR3 coding sequence is TGTGCTAGTGGTTTCCCCGGGAACACCGGGGAGCTGTTTTTT. Protein: CASGFPGNTGELFF.

The chain couples TRBV3-1 (or the pseudogene TRBV3-2) to TRBJ1-1; TRBD1 matches at 7 bases. Germline V lookup: CDR1 LGHDT, CDR2 YNNKEL (reference sequence). V lost 4 bases and J lost 10; bases outside the gene matches: 6. The CDR3 length is 12 residues. The CDR3 DNA is TGTGCCAGCAGCCGCAAGGGGGCTGGAGCTTTCTTT. This gives the protein CASSRKGAGAFF.

The V gene is TRBV28, the J gene TRBJ2-6; 9 bases map to TRBD1. Germline V lookup: CDR1 MDHEN, CDR2 SYDVKM. With V trimmed by 8 bases and J by 0 bases, 8 bases remained unmatched. CDR3 length equals 17 residues. The CDR3 here is CASQGTGFYSGANVLTF. The CDR3 bases are TGTGCCAGCCAGGGGACAGGGTTTTACTCTGGGGCCAACGTCCTGACTTTC.

The chain joins TRBV5-1 to TRBJ2-1; tentatively, D is TRBD1 or TRBD2 (5 bases each). Per the germline V gene, CDR1 is SGHRS and CDR2 is YFSETQ. The CDR3 consists of 16 residues. The V gene lost 3 bases and the J gene lost 6 bases, with 19 bases spanning the gap. For the CDR3, the DNA is TGCGCCAGCAGCTCATCCGGGACCCCTGGCTTCAATGAGCAGTTCTTC. Its translation: CASSSSGTPGFNEQFF.

The rearrangement uses TRBV9 and TRBJ1-1; tentatively, D is TRBD1 (5 bases). With 3 bases removed from V and 8 bases from J, the gap between germline ends came to 14 bases. CDR1 is SGDLS, CDR2 YYNGEE, per germline. This CDR3 is built from 13 residues. CDR3 sequence: CASSGPGLTEAFF. CDR3 nucleotides: TGTGCCAGCAGCGGCCCGGGACTTACAGAAGCTTTCTTT.

This clone came up once. This sequence joins TRBV30 and TRBJ1-1; D gene uncertain. Per the germline V gene, CDR1 is GTSNPN and CDR2 is SVGIG (reference sequence). CDR3 length: 11 amino acids. V was trimmed by 2 bases and J by 4 bases, leaving 5 bases between them. CDR3 residues: CAWSWGTEAFF. The CDR3 DNA sequence: TGTGCCTGGAGTTGGGGCACTGAAGCTTTCTTT.

The J gene is TRBJ1-1, the V gene TRBV19, with D possibly being TRBD1 (5 bases). From germline, CDR1 is LNHDA and CDR2 SQIVND (reference sequence). V was clipped by 6 bases and J by 0 bases, with 14 bases between them. The CDR3 loop spans 15 amino acids. The CDR3 protein is CASRQAAGLNTEAFF. The CDR3 DNA reads as TGTGCCAGTAGACAGGCGGCAGGACTGAACACTGAAGCTTTCTTT.

This clone was recorded a few times. The V and J genes are TRBV7-9 and TRBJ2-7, with D hard to call. Trimming left V 5 bases short and J 2 bases short, with 22 bases between. Germline V lookup: CDR1 SEHNR, CDR2 FQNEAQ (reference sequence). The CDR3 has 17 residues. The CDR3 DNA sequence: TGTGCCAGCAGCCCTCGAAGGACCGGCGCTACCACCTACGAGCAGTACTTC. Amino acids: CASSPRRTGATTYEQYF.

This clone showed up just a few times. The V call is TRBV10-3, the J call TRBJ2-2; 10 nucleotides agree with TRBD1. The V segment lost 4 bases and the J segment 3 bases; nucleotides outside the gene matches: 2. Germline V gene lookup returns CDR1 ENHRY and CDR2 SYGVKD. This CDR3 is built from 15 residues. For the CDR3, the DNA is TGTGCCATCAGTGTCGACAGGGGGCACACCGGGGAGCTGTTTTTT. Protein product: CAISVDRGHTGELFF.

This clone appeared a single time. This chain connects TRBV6-2 or TRBV6-3 to TRBJ1-6; 7 nucleotides line up with TRBD1. Germline CDR1 MNHEY, CDR2 SVGEGT. After removal of 5 bases from V and 9 bases from J, the junction contained 25 bases not matched to a gene. The CDR3 runs 20 residues. CDR3 in amino acids: CASSQTRGSKTGADTSPLHF. The CDR3 region has the DNA TGTGCCAGCAGTCAAACCAGGGGGAGCAAAACCGGGGCTGATACTTCACCCCTCCACTTT.

V gene TRBV7-2 combines with J gene TRBJ1-2; D is uncertain. Trimming left V 5 bases short and J 4 bases short, with 11 bases between. CDR3 size: 13 residues. CDR1 is SGHTA and CDR2 is FQGNSA in the germline V gene. CDR3 nucleotide sequence: TGTGCCAGCAGCGTTCTGTGGACCTATGGCTACACCTTC. Protein: CASSVLWTYGYTF.

This chain connects TRBV7-6 to TRBJ1-1; a weak D match, TRBD1 (6 bases). Germline CDR1 and CDR2: SGHVS and FNYEAQ. The ends were cut back, 5 bases at V and 5 bases at J, with 12 bases in the middle. The CDR3 consists of 13 residues. The DNA of the CDR3 is TGTGCCAGCAGCCTAGGGGGGGTTACTGAAGCTTTCTTT. This translates into CASSLGGVTEAFF.

This clone appeared once. CDR3 coding DNA: TGTGCCAGCAGCCCCCCATTAACGGCTTACTATGGCTACACCTTC. Translation gives CASSPPLTAYYGYTF. V is TRBV7-9 and J is TRBJ1-2; D gene unclear. V lost 5 bases, J lost 3 bases, and 16 bases lay in between. In germline, CDR1 is SEHNR, CDR2 FQNEAQ (reference sequence). There are 15 residues in the CDR3.

The chain employs TRBV18 and TRBJ1-4; D gene ambiguous. Germline V gene lookup returns CDR1 KGHSH and CDR2 LQKENI. This CDR3 has 15 amino acids. V lost 3 bases to trimming and J lost 7 bases, with 15 bases between them. The CDR3 nucleotides read TGTGCCAGCTCACCTTCAGGAGGGTTGGGTGAAAAACTGTTTTTT. Its protein is CASSPSGGLGEKLFF.

This rearrangement joins TRBV4-3 to TRBJ2-1; D is unclear. V lost 0 bases, J lost 0 bases, and 9 bases lay in between. The CDR3 extends over 16 amino acids. The germline CDR1 and CDR2 sequences are LGHNA and YSLEER. The CDR3 spells CASSQDLGNSYNEQFF. As DNA, the CDR3 is TGCGCCAGCAGCCAAGATCTAGGTAACTCCTACAATGAGCAGTTCTTC.

The chain couples TRBV24-1 to TRBJ2-1; 12 positions agree with TRBD2. In germline, CDR1 is KGHDR, CDR2 SFDVKD. The CDR3 has 16 amino acids. The J segment lost 7 bases and the V segment lost 3 bases, leaving 6 bases of the junction unmatched. CDR3 sequence: CATSDTTSGRWNEQFF. CDR3 nucleotide sequence: TGTGCCACCAGTGATACGACTAGCGGGAGATGGAATGAGCAGTTCTTC.

This sequence joins TRBV10-3 and TRBJ2-1; TRBD2 agrees at 8 bases. Trimming cost V 4 bases and J 6 bases; bases outside gene matches: 8. The CDR3 covers 15 residues. CDR1 and CDR2 (germline): ENHRY, SYGVKD. DNA of the CDR3: TGTGCCATCAGTGCCGCGGGGGGAGGGGCCAATGAGCAGTTCTTC. Translation: CAISAAGGGANEQFF.